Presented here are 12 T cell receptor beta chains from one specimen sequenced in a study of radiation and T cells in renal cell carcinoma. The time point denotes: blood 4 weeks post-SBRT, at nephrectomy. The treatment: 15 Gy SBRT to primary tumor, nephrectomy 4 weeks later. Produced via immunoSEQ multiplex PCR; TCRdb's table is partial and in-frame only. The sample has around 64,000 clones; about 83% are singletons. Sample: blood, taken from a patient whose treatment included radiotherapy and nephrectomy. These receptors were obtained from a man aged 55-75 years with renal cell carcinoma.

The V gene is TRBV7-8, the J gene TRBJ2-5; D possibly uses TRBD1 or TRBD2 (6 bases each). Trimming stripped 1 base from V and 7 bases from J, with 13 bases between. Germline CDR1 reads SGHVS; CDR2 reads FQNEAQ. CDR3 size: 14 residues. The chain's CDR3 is CASSLGGTFVTQYF. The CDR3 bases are TGTGCCAGCAGCTTAGGCGGGACATTTGTGACCCAGTACTTC. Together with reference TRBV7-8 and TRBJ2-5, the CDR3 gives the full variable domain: GAGVSQSPRYKVAKRGQDVALRCDPISGHVSLFWYQQALGQGPEFLTYFQNEAQLDKSGLPSDRFFAERPEGSVSTLKIQRTQQEDSAVYLCASSLGGTFVTQYFGPGTRLLVL.

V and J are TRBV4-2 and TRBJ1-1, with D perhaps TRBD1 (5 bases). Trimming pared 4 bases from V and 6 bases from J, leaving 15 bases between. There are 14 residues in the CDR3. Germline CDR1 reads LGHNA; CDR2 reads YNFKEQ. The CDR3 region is CASSRERGVSEAFF. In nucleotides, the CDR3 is TGTGCCAGCAGCCGGGAGCGGGGGGTCTCTGAAGCTTTCTTT.

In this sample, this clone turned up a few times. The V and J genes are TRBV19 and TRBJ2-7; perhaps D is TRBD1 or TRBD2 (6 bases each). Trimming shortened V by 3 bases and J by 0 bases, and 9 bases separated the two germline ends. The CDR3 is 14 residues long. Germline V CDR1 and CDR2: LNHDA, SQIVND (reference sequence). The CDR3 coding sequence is TGTGCCAGTAGTATGGGGGGCAGCTCCTACGAGCAGTACGTC. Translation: CASSMGGSSYEQYV.

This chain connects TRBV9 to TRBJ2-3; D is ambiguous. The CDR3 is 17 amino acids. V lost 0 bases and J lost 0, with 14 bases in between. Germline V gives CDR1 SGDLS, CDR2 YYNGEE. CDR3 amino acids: CASSVGRSAFSTDTQYF. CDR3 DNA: TGTGCCAGCAGCGTAGGTCGCTCGGCTTTCAGCACAGATACGCAGTATTTT.

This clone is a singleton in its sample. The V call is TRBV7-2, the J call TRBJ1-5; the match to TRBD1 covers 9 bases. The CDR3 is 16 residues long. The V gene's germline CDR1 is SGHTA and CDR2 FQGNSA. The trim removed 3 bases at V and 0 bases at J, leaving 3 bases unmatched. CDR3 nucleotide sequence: TGTGCCAGCAGCTTTACAGGGGGCTTTAGCAATCAGCCCCAGCATTTT. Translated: CASSFTGGFSNQPQHF.

The CDR3 DNA follows: TGCGCCAGCAGCCAAGTCTACGGGCCCTACGAGCAGTACTTC. Residues: CASSQVYGPYEQYF. This sequence joins TRBV4-3 and TRBJ2-7; D is unclear. V lost 1 base and J lost 2, with 9 bases in between. The CDR3 runs 14 residues. Germline V gene lookup returns CDR1 LGHNA and CDR2 YSLEER.

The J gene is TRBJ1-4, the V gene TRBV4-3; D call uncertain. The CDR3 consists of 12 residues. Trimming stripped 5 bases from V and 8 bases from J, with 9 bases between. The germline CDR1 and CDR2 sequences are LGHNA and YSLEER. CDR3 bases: TGCGCCAGCAGCGTTCCGGGCGAAAAACTGTTTTTT. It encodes CASSVPGEKLFF.

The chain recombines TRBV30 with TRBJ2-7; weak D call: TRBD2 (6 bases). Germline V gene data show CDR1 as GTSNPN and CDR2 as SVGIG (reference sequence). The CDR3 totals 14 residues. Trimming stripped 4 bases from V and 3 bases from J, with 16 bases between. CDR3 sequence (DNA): TGTGCCTGGACCCCCAGAGCGGGCTACTACGAGCAGTACTTC. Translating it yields CAWTPRAGYYEQYF.

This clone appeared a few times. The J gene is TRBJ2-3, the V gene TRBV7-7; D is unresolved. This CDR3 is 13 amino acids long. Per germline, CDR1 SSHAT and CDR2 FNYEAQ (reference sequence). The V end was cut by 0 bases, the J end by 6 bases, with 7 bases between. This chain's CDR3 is CASSLAPGDTQYF. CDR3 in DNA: TGTGCCAGCAGCTTAGCCCCCGGGGATACGCAGTATTTT. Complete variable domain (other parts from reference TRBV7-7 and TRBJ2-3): GAGVSQSPRYKVTKRGQDVTLRCDPISSHATLYWYQQALGQGPEFLTYFNYEAQPDKSGLPSDRFSAERPEGSISTLTIQRTEQRDSAMYRCASSLAPGDTQYFGPGTRLTVL.

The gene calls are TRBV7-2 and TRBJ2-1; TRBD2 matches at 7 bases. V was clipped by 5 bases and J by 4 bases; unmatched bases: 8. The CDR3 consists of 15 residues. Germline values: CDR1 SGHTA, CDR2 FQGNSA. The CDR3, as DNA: TGTGCCAGCAGCACTAGCGCTAGCGGATACAATGAGCAGTTCTTC. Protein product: CASSTSASGYNEQFF.

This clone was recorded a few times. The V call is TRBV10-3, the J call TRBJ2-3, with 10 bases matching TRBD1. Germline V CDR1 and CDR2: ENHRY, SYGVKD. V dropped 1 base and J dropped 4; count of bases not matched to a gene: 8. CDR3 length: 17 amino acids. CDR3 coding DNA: TGTGCCATCAGTGAGTACGTCGGGACAGGGGAGGCAGATACGCAGTATTTT. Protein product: CAISEYVGTGEADTQYF.

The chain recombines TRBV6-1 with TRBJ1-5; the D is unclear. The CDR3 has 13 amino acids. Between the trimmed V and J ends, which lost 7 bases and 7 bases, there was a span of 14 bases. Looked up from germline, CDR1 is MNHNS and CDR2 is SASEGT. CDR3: CASTPLPGQPQHF. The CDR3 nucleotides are TGTGCCAGCACCCCTCTTCCCGGCCAGCCCCAGCATTTT.